A few counts support the clone carrying this TCR beta chain. Antigen specificity is unknown. 5'RACE, which relied on constant-segment primers, yielded TCR alpha and TCR beta cDNA libraries carrying sample barcodes and UMIs. MiXCR, applied by TCRdb to the 5' RACE reads, yields one record per CDR3 protein. This sample has about 470,000 distinct CDR3 sequences, with 15% to 20% found just once. This sample is drawn from a study of T-cell memory formation after mild COVID-19. Regarding the study as a whole: In second-wave clones peaking day 37, SARS-CoV-2 specificity remained unconfirmed. CD4+ contracting clones were mainly CM and EM; CD8+ ones, EMRA.

The length of the CDR3 is 16 residues. Germline assignment: CDR1 MNHNY and CDR2 SVGAGI (reference sequence). V lost 5 bases and J lost 7; bases outside the gene matches: 12. The chain uses TRBV6-6 and TRBJ1-3; 9 positions agree with TRBD1. The TCR originated in an adult woman who had mild COVID-19 (a few samples of this study predate the infection). Cell type and time point are not known. The source material was PBMCs or a T cell subset sorted from them (not recorded which). The CDR3 loop is CASSPLGEQGANTIYF. In DNA, the CDR3 is TGTGCCAGCAGTCCCCTGGGGGAACAGGGGGCGAACACCATATATTTT.